This TCR beta chain comes out of a study of blood T cells in healthy people across ages. Alongside a J-beta primer mix, a sample-barcoded 5' primer served in a second PCR lasting roughly 7 to 11 cycles. TCRdb itself ran the 5' RACE reads through MiXCR, one entry per CDR3 protein. In the table there are about 800,000 distinct CDR3 sequences, roughly 25% of which are singletons. This CDR3 contains 13 residues. The germline V gene has CDR1 SGHVS and CDR2 FNYEAQ. The ends were cut back, 1 base at V and 11 bases at J, with 13 bases in the middle. The same sample was also used in a study of T cells of mothers and their children. That investigation notes: No persistent microchimeric T cell clones were detected at around 97 clones per million clonotypes sensitivity.

The V call is TRBV7-6, the J call TRBJ2-3, with a tentative D call TRBD2 (5 bases). The specimen was blood. This TCR came from a boy under 18 in good health. CDR3 bases: TGTGCCAGCAGCTTAGACGGCGAGGGTTTGCAGTATTTT. Residues: CASSLDGEGLQYF.